A single sample gave rise to the 15 T cell receptor beta chains below, sequenced in a study of cytomegalovirus exposure and HLA in healthy donors listed by TCRdb under 2017. Library preparation was by the immunoSEQ multiplex PCR assay. This immuneACCESS table, as held by TCRdb, lists in-frame sequences with V and J called but not all clones. Of the missing ones, under half trace to an unresolved V gene in checked studies; the others have no known cause. Here the sample has about 200,000 clones; around nine tenths occur a single time. About 2% of the sample goes to the ten largest clones. The source material was PBMCs. The receptors shown here come from a young woman in good health and CMV-seropositive.

This clone is termed medium-sized. This sequence joins TRBV6-1 and TRBJ2-1; 12 positions match TRBD2. In germline, CDR1 is MNHNS, CDR2 SASEGT. V was pared by 5 bases and J by 9 bases, with 8 bases of the junction left unmatched. The CDR3 runs 15 residues. The CDR3 coding sequence is TGTGCCAGCAGTTCCCTAGCGGGAGGGCCGGCTGAGCAGTTCTTC. This encodes CASSSLAGGPAEQFF.

This clone is a singleton in its sample. The genes are TRBV4-1 and TRBJ1-1; 8 bases agree with TRBD1. The trim removed 1 base at V and 4 bases at J, leaving 5 bases unmatched. Germline loops: CDR1 MGHRA, CDR2 YSYEKL. This CDR3 contains 15 residues. CDR3 amino acids: CASSQGQGRVTEAFF. DNA of the CDR3: TGCGCCAGCAGCCAAGGACAGGGGAGAGTCACTGAAGCTTTCTTT.

This clone was counted only a few times. This sequence joins TRBV12-5 and TRBJ1-2; perhaps TRBD1 as D (5 bases). V shed 3 bases and J shed 5 bases, with 16 bases lying between them. CDR3 length equals 15 residues. Germline V lookup: CDR1 LGHNT, CDR2 FRNRAP. The CDR3 DNA is TGTGCTAGTGGTTTACCTTGGACGGCAGGGTATGGCTACACCTTC. Translated: CASGLPWTAGYGYTF.

The V gene is TRBV30, the J gene TRBJ1-5, with a weak D call TRBD1 (6 bases). The V gene lost 5 bases and the J gene lost 2 bases, with 13 bases spanning the gap. In germline, CDR1 is GTSNPN, CDR2 SVGIG (reference sequence). This CDR3 contains 14 residues. Here the CDR3 reads CAWAATGGNQPQHF. The CDR3 nucleotides are TGTGCCTGGGCCGCGACAGGCGGCAATCAGCCCCAGCATTTT. The full variable domain, in which reference TRBV30 and TRBJ1-5 provide the parts outside the CDR3, is SQTIHQWPATLVQPVGSPLSLECTVEGTSNPNLYWYRQAAGRGLQLLFYSVGIGQISSEVPQNLSASRPQDRQFILSSKKLLLSDSGFYLCAWAATGGNQPQHFGDGTRLSIL.

The chain joins TRBV13 to TRBJ1-1; no reliable D call. The CDR3 sequence is 15 residues long. CDR1 and CDR2 (germline): PRHDT, FYEKMQ (reference sequence). The V end lost 1 base, the J end lost 0 bases, and 9 bases lay between the germline ends. For the CDR3, the DNA is TGTGCCAGCAGCTTAGATTATGGCTTGAACACTGAAGCTTTCTTT. Translated: CASSLDYGLNTEAFF.

With regard to this clone: At one end, the junction sequence differs from germline, possibly due to a read error. The rearrangement joins TRBV7-7 to TRBJ2-5, with 10 bases fitting TRBD2. This CDR3 is built from 15 residues. Germline CDR1 and CDR2: SSHAT and FNYEAQ (reference sequence). The CDR3 coding sequence is TGTGCTAGCAGCTCAATAGCGGGAGGACAAGAGACCCAGTACTTC. This gives the protein CASSSIAGGQETQYF.

The gene calls are TRBV5-8 and TRBJ1-4, with 9 nucleotides matching TRBD1. The germline V gene encodes CDR1 SGHTS and CDR2 YDEGEE. With 7 bases clipped from V and 6 bases from J, the junction kept 7 bases outside the gene matches. CDR3 size: 14 residues. For the CDR3, the DNA is TGTGCCAGCGGGGGACAGGGCTACGATGAAAAACTGTTTTTT. This sequence encodes CASGGQGYDEKLFF.

This clone was detected only a few times. This sequence joins TRBV4-1 and TRBJ1-5; D is unresolved. Trimming stripped 0 bases from V and 0 bases from J, with 9 bases between. Germline CDR1 is MGHRA and CDR2 is YSYEKL. This CDR3 has 16 residues. CDR3 in amino acids: CASSQEGGNSNQPQHF. The DNA for the CDR3 is TGCGCCAGCAGCCAAGAGGGAGGGAATAGCAATCAGCCCCAGCATTTT.

The chain recombines TRBV30 with TRBJ1-2; a weak D match, TRBD1 (5 bases). Germline CDR1 reads GTSNPN; CDR2 reads SVGIG (reference sequence). The CDR3 extends over 14 amino acids. The V gene lost 0 bases and the J gene lost 4 bases, with 12 bases spanning the gap. Here the CDR3 reads CAWSVNRLSYGYTF. CDR3 coding DNA: TGTGCCTGGAGTGTAAACAGGTTGAGCTATGGCTACACCTTC.

V is TRBV27 and J is TRBJ2-1; 10 nucleotides line up with TRBD2. Germline CDR1 is MNHEY and CDR2 is SMNVEV (reference sequence). V shed 1 base and J 3 bases; nucleotides not matched to a gene: 9. The CDR3 covers 18 residues. The CDR3: CASSLWVLAGVVYNEQFF. The CDR3 bases are TGTGCCAGCAGTTTATGGGTTCTAGCGGGAGTTGTCTACAATGAGCAGTTCTTC.

The rearrangement joins TRBV7-9 to TRBJ2-7, with D perhaps TRBD1 (5 bases). The CDR3 runs 16 residues. V lost 1 base and J 0 bases, leaving 13 bases between the germline ends. Germline V gene lookup returns CDR1 SEHNR and CDR2 FQNEAQ (reference sequence). This CDR3 is CASSLEGSTSSYEQYF. The CDR3 nucleotides read TGTGCCAGCAGCTTAGAGGGGTCTACCAGCTCCTACGAGCAGTACTTC.

This chain joins TRBV5-6 and TRBJ1-5; TRBD1 might be the D (5 bases). Germline lookup yields CDR1 SGHDT and CDR2 YYEEEE. V lost 2 bases, J lost 3 bases, and 9 bases lay in between. This CDR3 is 14 amino acids long. DNA for the CDR3: TGTGCCAGCAGCTTCCGGACACTCAATCAGCCCCAGCATTTT. Protein: CASSFRTLNQPQHF.

The chain combines TRBV11-2 with TRBJ2-3, with D unclear. This CDR3 spans 13 amino acids. The V end lost 1 base, the J end lost 4 bases, and 6 bases lay between the germline ends. Per the germline V gene, CDR1 is SGHAT and CDR2 is FQNNGV. CDR3 loop: CASSLVRADTQYF. CDR3 nucleotides: TGTGCCAGCAGCTTAGTGAGAGCAGATACGCAGTATTTT.

Notes on this clone: The sample has other DNA sequences that encode this CDR3 too. This chain links TRBV27 with TRBJ2-7, with 7 bases that match TRBD2. This CDR3 comprises 13 residues. Germline V gene lookup returns CDR1 MNHEY and CDR2 SMNVEV (reference sequence). V lost 3 bases to trimming and J lost 3 bases; unmatched junction nucleotides: 2. DNA of the CDR3: TGTGCCAGCAGTTTGTGGGGGGGCTACGAGCAGTACTTC. Encoded protein: CASSLWGGYEQYF.

The chain uses TRBV30 and TRBJ2-3; TRBD2 matches 7 bases. The CDR3 totals 14 residues. Trimming cost V 3 bases and J 1 base; bases outside gene matches: 4. Germline V gene sequence: CDR1 GTSNPN, CDR2 SVGIG (reference sequence). The CDR3 protein is CAWSQAGGTDTQYF. The CDR3 DNA is TGTGCCTGGAGCCAGGCGGGAGGCACAGATACGCAGTATTTT.